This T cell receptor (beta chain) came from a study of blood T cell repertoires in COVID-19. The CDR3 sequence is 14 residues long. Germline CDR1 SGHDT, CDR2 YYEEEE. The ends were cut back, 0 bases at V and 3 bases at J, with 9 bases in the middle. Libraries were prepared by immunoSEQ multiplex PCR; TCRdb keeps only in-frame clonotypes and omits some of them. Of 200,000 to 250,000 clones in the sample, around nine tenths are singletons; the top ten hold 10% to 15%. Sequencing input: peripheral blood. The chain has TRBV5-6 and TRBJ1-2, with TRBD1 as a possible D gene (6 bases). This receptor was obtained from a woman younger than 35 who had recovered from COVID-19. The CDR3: CASSLGTADYGYTF. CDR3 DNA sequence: TGTGCCAGCAGCTTGGGGACAGCGGACTATGGCTACACCTTC.